Given below is one TCR beta chain in context. The target antigen is unknown. Sequencing was performed with immunoSEQ multiplex PCR; in TCRdb, only in-frame clones are kept and a portion is missing. The repertoire holds about 140,000 clones, with approximately 93% as singletons. The data derive from a study of T cell responses to AZD1222 COVID-19 vaccine. Study results and caveats: Sampled repertoires all dated from after the peak T cell response. Donors were largely white British and mainly female; clonal diversity was possibly underestimated.

This sample comprised peripheral blood, obtained 28 days after the second AZD1222 dose. The clonotype comes from an adult who received the AZD1222 COVID-19 vaccine.

The CDR3 region is CASSTGTANTEAFF. The CDR3, as DNA: TGTGCCAGCAGCACTGGGACGGCGAACACTGAAGCTTTCTTT. This sequence joins TRBV7-3 and TRBJ1-1; the D gene is possibly TRBD1 (5 bases). The V end lost 5 bases, the J end lost 1 base, and 11 bases lay between the germline ends. Per germline, CDR1 SGHTA and CDR2 FQGTGA. This CDR3 spans 14 amino acids.